This TCR beta chain was sequenced for a study of blood T cells in healthy people across ages. Looked up from germline, CDR1 is LGHNA and CDR2 is YNFKEQ. Deletions cut 0 bases from V and 7 bases from J, with 7 bases between. The CDR3 spans 13 residues. A J-beta primer mix and a sample-barcoded 5' primer were used in a second PCR of roughly 7 to 12 cycles. One entry per CDR3 protein, called by TCRdb with MiXCR from the 5' RACE reads. The table has just over 800,000 distinct CDR3 sequences, under 80% seen once. This clonotype was detected a few times. This receptor was taken from a man aged 30 to 45 in good health. The gene calls are TRBV4-2 and TRBJ2-1; D remains unclear. The specimen sequenced was blood. For the CDR3, the DNA is TGTGCCAGCAGCCAAGATTGGCGGAATGAGCAGTTCTTC. Protein product: CASSQDWRNEQFF.